Below are 17 T cell receptor beta chains sequenced from a single sample in a study of T cells in localized non-small cell lung cancer. The assay was immunoSEQ multiplex PCR, and TCRdb's table has in-frame clones only and misses some. The data contain about 40,000 clones, 81% of them singletons. The source material was peripheral blood mononuclear cells, sampled before any cancer treatment. The origin of the receptors is an older male donor with stage II lung adenocarcinoma.

V is TRBV27 and J is TRBJ1-5, with 7 bases identical to TRBD1. V lost 5 bases, J lost 7 bases, and 8 bases stayed unmatched. CDR1 and CDR2 from the germline V gene are MNHEY and SMNVEV (reference sequence). CDR3 length: 14 residues. The CDR3 coding sequence is TGTGCCAGCAGTCCTACAGGGGAAGGCCAGCCCCAGCATTTT. This encodes CASSPTGEGQPQHF.

J is TRBJ2-3 and V is TRBV11-3; D is unclear. This CDR3 contains 14 residues. In germline, CDR1 is SGHNT, CDR2 YENEEA. Trimming removed 3 bases at V and 2 bases at J, with 9 bases between. This CDR3 reads CASSFRAYTDTQYF. As DNA, the CDR3 is TGTGCCAGCAGCTTTCGGGCTTACACAGATACGCAGTATTTT.

This clone showed up just a few times. The V gene is TRBV7-6, the J gene TRBJ2-2, with 7 positions matching TRBD1. Germline V gives CDR1 SGHVS, CDR2 FNYEAQ. The CDR3 has 17 amino acids. Trimming removed 2 bases from V and 7 bases from J; junction bases left unmatched: 13. This chain's CDR3 is CASSLSLGGEGHGELFF. The CDR3 bases are TGTGCCAGCAGCTTATCTCTAGGGGGCGAGGGTCACGGGGAGCTGTTTTTT.

The chain uses TRBV19 and TRBJ1-5, with D possibly being TRBD1 (6 bases). Germline V gene lookup returns CDR1 LNHDA and CDR2 SQIVND (reference sequence). The V and J ends lost 5 bases and 9 bases respectively, with 23 bases between them. This CDR3 spans 16 amino acids. The CDR3 DNA follows: TGTGCCAGTAGTTACGGTGCAGGGGCGCCCGCATGGCCCCAGCATTTT. It encodes CASSYGAGAPAWPQHF.

V gene TRBV7-9 combines with J gene TRBJ2-1, with D tentatively TRBD1 (5 bases). The CDR3 is 13 amino acids. V shed 4 bases and J shed 7 bases, with 11 bases lying between them. Germline CDR1 SEHNR, CDR2 FQNEAQ (reference sequence). The CDR3 region is CASSSGQQNEQFF. The CDR3 DNA is TGTGCCAGCAGCTCCGGACAACAAAATGAGCAGTTCTTC.

The chain links TRBV27 to TRBJ1-1; no clear D. CDR3 length: 13 amino acids. Germline values: CDR1 MNHEY, CDR2 SMNVEV (reference sequence). The germline V and J ends were trimmed by 3 bases and 1 base, with 6 bases remaining between them. The CDR3 DNA reads as TGTGCCAGCAGTTTTCTTGAGAACACTGAAGCTTTCTTT. Its protein is CASSFLENTEAFF.

The rearrangement uses TRBV7-8 and TRBJ2-7; D perhaps matches TRBD1 (7 bases). Trimming removed 0 bases at V and 3 bases at J, with 12 bases between. Germline assignment: CDR1 SGHVS and CDR2 FQNEAQ. This CDR3 is built from 15 residues. The CDR3 here is CASSLAQGGLYEQYF. In nucleotides, the CDR3 is TGTGCCAGCAGCTTAGCGCAGGGGGGCCTCTACGAGCAGTACTTC. Full variable domain (outside the CDR3, taken from reference TRBV7-8 and TRBJ2-7): GAGVSQSPRYKVAKRGQDVALRCDPISGHVSLFWYQQALGQGPEFLTYFQNEAQLDKSGLPSDRFFAERPEGSVSTLKIQRTQQEDSAVYLCASSLAQGGLYEQYFGPGTRLTVT.

V gene TRBV18 combines with J gene TRBJ2-7; TRBD2 is a possible D gene (5 bases). Trimming took off 2 bases at V and 4 bases at J, with 12 bases between the two ends. Germline CDR1 reads KGHSH; CDR2 reads LQKENI. The CDR3 loop spans 14 amino acids. CDR3 loop: CASSPVRGGYEQYF. CDR3 in DNA: TGTGCCAGCTCACCAGTCCGGGGTGGTTACGAGCAGTACTTC. Full variable domain (outside the CDR3, taken from reference TRBV18 and TRBJ2-7): NAGVMQNPRHLVRRRGQEARLRCSPMKGHSHVYWYRQLPEEGLKFMVYLQKENIIDESGMPKERFSAEFPKEGPSILRIQQVVRGDSAAYFCASSPVRGGYEQYFGPGTRLTVT.

V and J are TRBV19 and TRBJ1-4; 8 positions match TRBD1. The ends lost 8 bases at V and 2 bases at J; junction bases unmatched: 10. CDR1 and CDR2 from the germline V gene are LNHDA and SQIVND (reference sequence). CDR3 length: 16 amino acids. The CDR3 loop is CASQPRGLHTNEKLFF. The CDR3 region has the DNA TGTGCCAGTCAACCCAGGGGGCTGCATACTAATGAAAAACTGTTTTTT.

This chain joins TRBV7-2 and TRBJ2-3; D not certain. Trimming took off 4 bases at V and 5 bases at J, with 13 bases between the two ends. This CDR3 has 14 residues. Looked up from germline, CDR1 is SGHTA and CDR2 is FQGNSA. The CDR3 DNA reads TGTGCCAGCAGCTCGACGGGCTATAGAGATACGCAGTATTTT. This gives the protein CASSSTGYRDTQYF. The full variable domain, its missing parts supplied by reference TRBV7-2 and TRBJ2-3, is GAGVSQSPSNKVTEKGKDVELRCDPISGHTALYWYRQSLGQGLEFLIYFQGNSAPDKSGLPSDRFSAERTGGSVSTLTIQRTQQEDSAVYLCASSSTGYRDTQYFGPGTRLTVL.

This clone appeared a few times. V gene TRBV5-1 combines with J gene TRBJ2-5; 7 nucleotides match TRBD2. V dropped 3 bases and J dropped 5; count of bases not matched to a gene: 7. CDR1 and CDR2 (germline): SGHRS, YFSETQ. CDR3 length: 14 amino acids. The CDR3 bases are TGCGCCAGCAGCTCAGGACTAGTAGGGGAGACCCAGTACTTC. The encoded protein is CASSSGLVGETQYF.

This chain connects TRBV28 to TRBJ1-2, with a weak D call TRBD1 (5 bases). This CDR3 contains 15 residues. The germline V gene encodes CDR1 MDHEN and CDR2 SYDVKM. The V end lost 6 bases, the J end lost 0 bases, and 14 bases lay between the germline ends. Written as DNA, the CDR3 is TGTGCCAGCAGAGTGGGACGGCAGTCTAACTATGGCTACACCTTC. This sequence encodes CASRVGRQSNYGYTF.

The V call is TRBV5-1, the J call TRBJ2-5; no reliable D call. V lost 0 bases and J lost 5, with 5 bases in between. Germline V CDR1 and CDR2: SGHRS, YFSETQ. The CDR3 is 12 residues long. CDR3 bases: TGCGCCAGCAGCTTGGAAGGCGAGACCCAGTACTTC. Translation gives CASSLEGETQYF.

The chain has TRBV6-5 and TRBJ2-7, with TRBD2 identical over 10 bases. The CDR3 consists of 14 residues. Looked up from germline, CDR1 is MNHEY and CDR2 is SVGAGI. V dropped 4 bases and J dropped 6; count of bases not matched to a gene: 6. Written as DNA, the CDR3 is TGTGCCAGCAGTTCGCTAAGCGGGAGGGCCGAGCAGTACTTC. It yields the protein CASSSLSGRAEQYF.

The chain joins TRBV7-3 to TRBJ2-2, with 9 positions matching TRBD2. This CDR3 contains 15 residues. Germline CDR1 and CDR2: SGHTA and FQGTGA. J was trimmed by 4 bases and V by 4 bases; bases with no gene match: 4. In nucleotides, the CDR3 is TGTGCCAGCAGCTCTGGACTAGCGAGCACCGGGGAGCTGTTTTTT. It specifies CASSSGLASTGELFF.

In this sample, this clone turned up a few times. The chain is built from TRBV7-2 and TRBJ2-1, with D hard to call. Germline CDR1 SGHTA, CDR2 FQGNSA. CDR3 size: 13 residues. The V gene lost 2 bases and the J gene lost 8 bases, with 10 bases spanning the gap. In DNA form, the CDR3 reads TGTGCCAGCAGCTTAATCAATTTGGATGAGCAGTTCTTC. This gives the protein CASSLINLDEQFF.

J is TRBJ2-2 and V is TRBV7-6, with 12 nucleotides matching TRBD2. Losses at the gene ends were 3 bases for V and 5 bases for J; bases not matched to a gene: 4. The CDR3 contains 16 residues. CDR1 is SGHVS, CDR2 FNYEAQ, per germline. CDR3 DNA: TGTGCCAGCAGCTTCCTACTAGCGGGAGGTACCGGGGAGCTGTTTTTT. It is translated as CASSFLLAGGTGELFF.